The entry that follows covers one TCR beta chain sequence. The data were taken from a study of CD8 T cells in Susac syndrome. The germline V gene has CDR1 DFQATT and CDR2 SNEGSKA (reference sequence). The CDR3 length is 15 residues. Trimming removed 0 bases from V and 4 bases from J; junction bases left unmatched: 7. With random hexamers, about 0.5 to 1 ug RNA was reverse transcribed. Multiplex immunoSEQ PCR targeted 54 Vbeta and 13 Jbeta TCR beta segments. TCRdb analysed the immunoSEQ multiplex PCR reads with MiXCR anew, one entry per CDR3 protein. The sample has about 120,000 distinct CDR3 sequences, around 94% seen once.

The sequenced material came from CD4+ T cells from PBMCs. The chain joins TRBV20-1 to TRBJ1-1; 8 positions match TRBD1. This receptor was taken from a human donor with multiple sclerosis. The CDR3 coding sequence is TGCAGTGCTAGAGATTCGCAGGGGGCGAGCACTGAAGCTTTCTTT. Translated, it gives CSARDSQGASTEAFF.